The 6 T cell receptor beta chains presented below share a single source sample, sequenced in a study of blood T cells in healthy people across ages. Primed by a sample-barcoded 5' primer and a J-beta primer mix, a second PCR proceeded for about 6 to 11 cycles. Each CDR3 protein is one row after TCRdb ran MiXCR on the 5' RACE reads. The sample shows about 580,000 distinct CDR3 sequences, around 48% of them seen only once. The sequencing input was blood. These receptors were collected from a man older than 75 in good health.

With regard to this clonotype: At one end the junction does not follow the germline gene, possibly because of a read error. The chain employs TRBV5-6 and TRBJ2-7; no definite D call. Matching the DNA end better, TRBJ2-5 makes the J call doubtful. Germline CDR1 SGHDT, CDR2 YYEEEE. CDR3 length: 13 amino acids. The CDR3 sequence is CTSSSRWEETQYF. CDR3 nucleotides: TGTACCAGCAGTTCCAGATGGGAAGAGACCCAGTACTTC.

The chain is built from TRBV20-1 and TRBJ2-2; D possibly matches TRBD1 or TRBD2 (5 bases each). The CDR3 is made up of 14 amino acids. V dropped 3 bases and J dropped 4 bases, with 12 bases sitting between them. Germline V gives CDR1 DFQATT, CDR2 SNEGSKA (reference sequence). CDR3 region: CSASSGSGTGELFF. The DNA of the CDR3 is TGCAGTGCTAGCTCAGGGAGCGGCACCGGGGAGCTGTTTTTT.

V is TRBV10-2 and J is TRBJ1-1; D gene ambiguous. The CDR3 runs 13 residues. The ends were cut back, 9 bases at V and 5 bases at J, with 16 bases in the middle. Germline V gene sequence: CDR1 WSHSY, CDR2 SAAADI. The DNA for the CDR3 is TGCGCCAGTGGATTGGAAGGAAGGACTGAAGCTTTCTTT. This gives the protein CASGLEGRTEAFF.

In this sample, this clonotype turned up many times. The rearrangement links TRBV7-2 to TRBJ2-5, with TRBD2 identical over 9 bases. Germline V CDR1 and CDR2: SGHTA, FQGNSA. This CDR3 has 14 amino acids. J lost 3 bases, V lost 4 bases, and 3 bases had no gene match. DNA for the CDR3: TGTGCCAGCAGCTCATCTAGCGGGAAAGAGACCCAGTACTTC. It is translated as CASSSSSGKETQYF. The entire variable domain, with the rest obtained from reference TRBV7-2 and TRBJ2-5, is as follows: GAGVSQSPSNKVTEKGKDVELRCDPISGHTALYWYRQSLGQGLEFLIYFQGNSAPDKSGLPSDRFSAERTGGSVSTLTIQRTQQEDSAVYLCASSSSSGKETQYFGPGTRLLVL.

This clonotype was found a few times. The CDR3 loop reads CAASQGYEQYF. In DNA form, the CDR3 reads TGTGCCGCCTCGCAGGGTTACGAGCAGTACTTC. The chain links TRBV10-3 to TRBJ2-7, with TRBD1 as a possible D gene (5 bases). The CDR3 is 11 residues long. Germline lookup yields CDR1 ENHRY and CDR2 SYGVKD. V was clipped by 11 bases and J by 4 bases, with 12 bases between them.

This chain connects TRBV7-2 to TRBJ2-5; no clear D. The germline V gene has CDR1 SGHTA and CDR2 FQGNSA. The CDR3 contains 15 residues. The V and J ends lost 4 bases and 1 base respectively, with 13 bases between them. In DNA form, the CDR3 reads TGTGCCAGCAGCTCCCCCTCCGTAAGCCAAGAGACCCAGTACTTC. It yields the protein CASSSPSVSQETQYF.